This TCR beta chain was recovered during a study of OX40 agonist ivuxolimab in advanced cancers. Turning to the study itself: Patients in dose escalation had liver, melanoma, kidney or head and neck cancers.

This table comes from immunoSEQ multiplex PCR, and its TCRdb copy is limited to in-frame clones, with some not included. This table has tens of thousands of clones, over 75% appearing once. V gave up 5 bases and J gave up 1 base; unmatched junction bases: 5. Germline assignment: CDR1 SEHNR and CDR2 FQNEAQ (reference sequence). The CDR3 runs to 15 residues. This receptor was identified in an adult with an advanced solid tumor such as melanoma, head and neck, liver or kidney cancer. The chain uses TRBV7-9 and TRBJ2-1, with 7 bases fitting TRBD1. Sequencing used CD4+ or CD8+ T cells sorted from blood, obtained in a trial of the OX40 agonist ivuxolimab. CDR3 nucleotides: TGTGCCAGCAGCCCGGGACAGCCATCCTACAATGAGCAGTTCTTC. Translation: CASSPGQPSYNEQFF.